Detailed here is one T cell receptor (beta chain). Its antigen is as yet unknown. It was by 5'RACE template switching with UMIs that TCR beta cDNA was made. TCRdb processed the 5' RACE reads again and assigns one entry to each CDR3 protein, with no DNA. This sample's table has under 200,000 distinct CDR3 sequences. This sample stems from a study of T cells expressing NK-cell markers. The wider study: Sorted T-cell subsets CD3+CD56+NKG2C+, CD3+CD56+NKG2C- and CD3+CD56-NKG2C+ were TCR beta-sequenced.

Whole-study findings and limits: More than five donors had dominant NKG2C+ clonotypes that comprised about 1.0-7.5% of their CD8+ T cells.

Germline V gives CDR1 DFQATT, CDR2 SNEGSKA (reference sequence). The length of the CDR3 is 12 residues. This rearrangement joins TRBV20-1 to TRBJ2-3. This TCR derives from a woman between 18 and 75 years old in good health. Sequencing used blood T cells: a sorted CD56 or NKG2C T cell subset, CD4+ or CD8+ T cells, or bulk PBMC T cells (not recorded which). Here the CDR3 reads CSARILSDTQYF.